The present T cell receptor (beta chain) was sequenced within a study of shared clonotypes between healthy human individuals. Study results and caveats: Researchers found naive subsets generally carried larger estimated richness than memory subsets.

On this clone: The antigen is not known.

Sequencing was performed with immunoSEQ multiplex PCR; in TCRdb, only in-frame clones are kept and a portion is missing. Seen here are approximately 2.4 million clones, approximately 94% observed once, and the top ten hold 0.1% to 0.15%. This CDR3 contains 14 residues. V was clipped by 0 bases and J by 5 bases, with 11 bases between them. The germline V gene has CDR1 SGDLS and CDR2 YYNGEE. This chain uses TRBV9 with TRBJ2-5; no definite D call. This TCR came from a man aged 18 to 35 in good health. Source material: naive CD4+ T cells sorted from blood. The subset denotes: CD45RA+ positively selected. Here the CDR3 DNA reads TGTGCCAGCAGCGTAGACCTGGGAAGGGAGACCCAGTACTTC. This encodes CASSVDLGRETQYF.